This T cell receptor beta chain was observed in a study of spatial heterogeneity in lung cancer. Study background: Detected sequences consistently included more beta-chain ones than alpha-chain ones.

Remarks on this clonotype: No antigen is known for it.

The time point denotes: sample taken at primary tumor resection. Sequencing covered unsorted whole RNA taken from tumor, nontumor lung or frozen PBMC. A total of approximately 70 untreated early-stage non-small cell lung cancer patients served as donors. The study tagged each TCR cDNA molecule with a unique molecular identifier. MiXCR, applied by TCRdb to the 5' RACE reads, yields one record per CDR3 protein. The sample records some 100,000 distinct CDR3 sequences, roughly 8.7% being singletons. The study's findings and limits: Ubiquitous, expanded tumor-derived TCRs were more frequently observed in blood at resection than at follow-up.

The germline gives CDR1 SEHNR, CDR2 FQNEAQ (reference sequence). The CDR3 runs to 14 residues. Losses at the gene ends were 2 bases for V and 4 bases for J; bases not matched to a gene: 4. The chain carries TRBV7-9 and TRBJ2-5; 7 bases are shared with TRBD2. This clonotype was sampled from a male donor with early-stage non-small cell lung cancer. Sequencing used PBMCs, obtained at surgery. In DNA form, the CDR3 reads TGTGCCAGCAGCTTAATCCCTAGCGGAGAGACCCAGTACTTC. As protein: CASSLIPSGETQYF.